Shown below are 19 T cell receptor beta chains from a single sample sequenced in a study of T-cell memory formation after mild COVID-19. TCRdb passed the 5' RACE reads through MiXCR, listing each CDR3 protein once. The data show roughly 16,000 distinct CDR3 sequences, around 20% seen once. Sample: PBMCs or a T cell subset sorted from them (not recorded which). The origin of the receptors is a man younger than 30 who had mild COVID-19 (a few samples of this study predate the infection). Cell type and time point are not known.

There are many counts of this clonotype. The chain has TRBV4-3 and TRBJ1-4, with 7 bases matching TRBD1. CDR1 is LGHNA and CDR2 is YSLEER in the germline V gene. J gave up 8 bases and V 0 bases, and 12 bases lay outside the gene matches. This CDR3 spans 17 amino acids. DNA of the CDR3: TGCGCCAGCAGCCAAGATCCCGACGCAGGGGGAGGCGAAAAACTGTTTTTT. Protein: CASSQDPDAGGGEKLFF.

V gene TRBV18 combines with J gene TRBJ2-2, with 9 positions matching TRBD1. V lost 2 bases to trimming and J lost 4 bases; unmatched junction nucleotides: 8. The V gene's germline CDR1 is KGHSH and CDR2 LQKENI. The CDR3 is made up of 17 amino acids. DNA for the CDR3: TGTGCCAGCTCACCAGCCGGGACAGGGCGAACCACCGGGGAGCTGTTTTTT. It is translated as CASSPAGTGRTTGELFF.

This clonotype was recorded many times. This chain uses TRBV4-3 with TRBJ2-1; 11 bases line up with TRBD1. The germline V gene has CDR1 LGHNA and CDR2 YSLEER. The CDR3 loop spans 17 amino acids. Unmatched junction bases numbered 4, after V lost 0 bases and J lost 3 bases. The CDR3 loop reads CASSQDGQGAFYNEQFF. CDR3 nucleotides: TGCGCCAGCAGCCAAGATGGACAGGGGGCCTTCTACAATGAGCAGTTCTTC.

This clonotype was seen repeatedly, ten times or more. The chain uses TRBV5-1 and TRBJ2-3; 7 nucleotides match TRBD2. The CDR3 consists of 15 residues. The V and J ends lost 4 bases and 0 bases, in that order; junction bases with no gene match: 5. Germline CDR1 SGHRS, CDR2 YFSETQ. CDR3 loop: CASSPERGSTDTQYF. CDR3 nucleotides: TGCGCCAGCAGCCCTGAGCGGGGAAGCACAGATACGCAGTATTTT.

This clonotype was detected many times. The chain links TRBV12-3 or TRBV12-4 to TRBJ1-2, with 7 bases identical to TRBD1. Trimming at V came to 5 bases and at J to 6 bases, leaving 6 bases not matched to a gene. This CDR3 is 13 amino acids long. Here the CDR3 reads CASSTWTGDGYTF. Written as DNA, the CDR3 is TGTGCCAGCAGTACGTGGACAGGAGATGGCTACACCTTC.

The chain recombines TRBV4-1 with TRBJ1-1; D gene ambiguous. Germline loops: CDR1 MGHRA, CDR2 YSYEKL. This CDR3 contains 15 residues. V gave up 0 bases and J gave up 0 bases, with 8 bases separating them. CDR3 nucleotides: TGCGCCAGCAGCCAAGACAGGCCCCTGAACACTGAAGCTTTCTTT. This encodes CASSQDRPLNTEAFF.

Ten or more counts support this clonotype. The chain carries TRBV14 and TRBJ1-1, with a possible D match to TRBD1 (5 bases). Per the germline V gene, CDR1 is SGHDN and CDR2 is FVKESK. The CDR3 has 15 amino acids. Trimming removed 4 bases from V and 0 bases from J, with 12 bases in between. The CDR3 bases are TGTGCCAGCAGCCGGGGAGGGGCTTTGAACACTGAAGCTTTCTTT. Translating it yields CASSRGGALNTEAFF.

This clonotype has a count of ten or more. The V gene is TRBV15, the J gene TRBJ1-6, with D unresolved. Trimming shortened V by 2 bases and J by 3 bases, and 14 bases separated the two germline ends. In germline, CDR1 is LNHNV, CDR2 YYDKDF (reference sequence). The CDR3 contains 17 residues. The CDR3 loop is CATSRFPRRYYNSPLHF. CDR3 DNA sequence: TGTGCCACCAGCAGATTCCCGAGGCGGTACTATAATTCACCCCTCCACTTT.

The J gene is TRBJ2-3, the V gene TRBV7-3; possible D gene TRBD2, 5 bases. V was trimmed by 5 bases and J by 0 bases, leaving 12 bases between them. The CDR3 is 15 residues long. Germline CDR1 reads SGHTA; CDR2 reads FQGTGA. DNA of the CDR3: TGTGCCAGCAGCGCTGCGGGTCCCAGCACAGATACGCAGTATTTT. Protein product: CASSAAGPSTDTQYF.

V is TRBV20-1 and J is TRBJ2-5, with a possible D match to TRBD2 (6 bases). Germline values: CDR1 DFQATT, CDR2 SNEGSKA (reference sequence). The CDR3 consists of 13 residues. Trimming cost V 3 bases and J 1 base, with 9 bases left between them. The CDR3 coding sequence is TGCAGTGCTAGTGCCGGGAGCCAAGAGACCCAGTACTTC. This encodes CSASAGSQETQYF.

This clonotype was recorded at least ten times. The V gene is TRBV6-2 or TRBV6-3, the J gene TRBJ2-7; D might be TRBD1 (6 bases). The CDR3 is made up of 13 amino acids. Trimming took 0 bases from V and 6 from J, leaving 9 bases between them. Germline V lookup: CDR1 MNHEY, CDR2 SVGEGT. This CDR3 reads CASSYSRGGEQYF. For the CDR3, the DNA is TGTGCCAGCAGTTACTCGAGAGGGGGCGAGCAGTACTTC.

The chain employs TRBV11-2 and TRBJ2-7; D not resolved. This CDR3 contains 13 residues. The V end lost 4 bases, the J end lost 4 bases, and 11 bases lay between the germline ends. The germline CDR1 and CDR2 sequences are SGHAT and FQNNGV. The CDR3 sequence: CASSSRTEYEQYF. In DNA form, the CDR3 reads TGTGCCAGCAGCTCCCGGACGGAGTACGAGCAGTACTTC.

In its sample, this clonotype was seen many times. The V and J genes are TRBV19 and TRBJ1-6; D might be TRBD1 (6 bases). The CDR3 consists of 17 residues. The V gene lost 2 bases and the J gene lost 11 bases, with 22 bases spanning the gap. Germline V gives CDR1 LNHDA, CDR2 SQIVND (reference sequence). The CDR3 DNA is TGTGCCAGTAGTATAATTTGGACAGATCTGACTTCTCCACCCCTCCACTTT. Amino acid sequence: CASSIIWTDLTSPPLHF.

V usage is TRBV29-1 and J usage is TRBJ2-1, with TRBD2 matching 7 bases. The ends lost 7 bases at V and 8 bases at J; junction bases unmatched: 11. The CDR3 loop spans 13 amino acids. CDR1 is SQVTM, CDR2 ANQGSEA, per germline. The CDR3 loop is CSGQSGADDEQFF. In DNA, the CDR3 is TGCAGCGGCCAAAGCGGGGCGGACGATGAGCAGTTCTTC.

This clonotype was found many times. The chain employs TRBV7-2 and TRBJ2-2; 8 bases line up with TRBD2. The CDR3 spans 15 residues. J lost 8 bases, V lost 6 bases, and 11 bases had no gene match. Per the germline V gene, CDR1 is SGHTA and CDR2 is FQGNSA. CDR3 sequence (DNA): TGTGCCAGCAGGTTGGCTAGGACTAGCTTTGGGGAGCTGTTTTTT. Amino acids: CASRLARTSFGELFF. Full variable domain (outside the CDR3, taken from reference TRBV7-2 and TRBJ2-2): GAGVSQSPSNKVTEKGKDVELRCDPISGHTALYWYRQSLGQGLEFLIYFQGNSAPDKSGLPSDRFSAERTGGSVSTLTIQRTQQEDSAVYLCASRLARTSFGELFFGEGSRLTVL.

This clonotype appeared many times. The rearrangement links TRBV4-3 to TRBJ1-6, with TRBD1 matching over 7 bases. The CDR3 extends over 18 amino acids. From germline, CDR1 is LGHNA and CDR2 YSLEER. Trimming took 0 bases from V and 6 from J; bases not matched to a gene: 11. CDR3 in amino acids: CASSQEVRFGTVNSPLHF. The CDR3 bases are TGCGCCAGCAGCCAAGAAGTTAGGTTCGGGACAGTTAATTCACCCCTCCACTTT.

The chain couples TRBV20-1 to TRBJ2-7, with 9 bases matching TRBD1. This CDR3 is built from 14 residues. Germline trimming cut 5 bases from V and 5 bases from J; bases unmatched to any gene: 10. The V gene's germline CDR1 is DFQATT and CDR2 SNEGSKA (reference sequence). This CDR3 reads CSAVRGQGINEQYF. In DNA form, the CDR3 reads TGCAGTGCTGTCAGGGGACAGGGAATTAACGAGCAGTACTTC.

This clonotype appeared many times. The chain has TRBV20-1 and TRBJ2-7; 7 nucleotides match TRBD1. The CDR3 is 14 amino acids. After removal of 3 bases from V and 5 bases from J, the junction contained 10 bases not matched to a gene. The germline V gene encodes CDR1 DFQATT and CDR2 SNEGSKA (reference sequence). The CDR3 sequence is CSARDRTGYDEQYF. The CDR3 region has the DNA TGCAGTGCTAGGGACCGGACAGGTTATGACGAGCAGTACTTC.

CDR3 residues: CASSLRRGSSYNEQFF. In DNA, the CDR3 is TGTGCCAGCAGCTTAAGGCGGGGCAGCTCCTACAATGAGCAGTTCTTC. This chain joins TRBV7-6 and TRBJ2-1; D is perhaps TRBD2 (6 bases). In germline, CDR1 is SGHVS, CDR2 FNYEAQ. The germline V and J ends were trimmed by 2 bases and 0 bases, with 11 bases remaining between them. This CDR3 has 16 amino acids.